The present TCR beta chain was sequenced within a study of T-cell reconstitution after alpha-beta-depleted transplantation in children. Findings and caveats of the study: The main origin of T-cell counts and diversity one year after transplant was newly produced T cells. There were reportedly several hundred expanded graft clones from which alpha-beta T cells came about two months after transplant.

Unique molecular identifiers were incorporated into the prepared TCRbeta library. Each CDR3 protein is one row after TCRdb ran MiXCR on the PCR reads. Of about 60,000 distinct CDR3 sequences in the sample, less than 55% are singletons; the top ten hold 98%. About this clonotype itself: Its specificity is unknown.

The CDR3 is made up of 11 amino acids. The V end lost 3 bases, the J end lost 5 bases, and 4 bases lay between the germline ends. The source was PBMCs, mostly from graft donor cells, collected 360 days after TCRalphabeta/CD19-depleted stem cell transplant. V and J are TRBV12-3 or TRBV12-4 and TRBJ2-5; D not certain. The receptor's source is a male patient younger than 18 who had a stem cell transplant for acute lymphoblastic leukemia, so the T cells may come from the graft donor. The CDR3 is CASSFFETQYF. The CDR3 DNA is TGTGCCAGCAGTTTTTTTGAGACCCAGTACTTC.